This T cell receptor (beta chain) is from a study of cytomegalovirus exposure and HLA in healthy donors. Study-wide context: Among about 200 million T cells, an earlier analysis found roughly 100 million unique TCR beta sequences.

PCR used 60 Vbeta primers and 13 Jbeta primers. TCRdb's table, derived via immunoSEQ multiplex PCR, lists solely in-frame clones and lacks some. Among more than 100,000 clones listed, around three quarters were seen once. The germline V gene has CDR1 MGHRA and CDR2 YSYEKL. V shed 3 bases and J shed 0 bases, with 17 bases lying between them. The CDR3 runs 18 residues. The material sequenced was PBMCs. V usage is TRBV4-1 and J usage is TRBJ1-4; D remains ambiguous. The receptor's source is a woman aged 18-30 years in good health and CMV-seropositive. CDR3 sequence reads: CASSQFPGRPATNEKLFF. CDR3 coding DNA: TGCGCCAGCAGCCAGTTCCCAGGCAGGCCTGCAACTAATGAAAAACTGTTTTTT.